These 7 T cell receptor beta chains originate from one sample sequenced in a study of blood T cells in healthy people across ages (dated by TCRdb to the mid-2010s). The library was produced with 5' RACE. Data came from an Illumina HiSeq 2500. A second PCR of about 6 to 11 cycles was run with a J-beta primer mix and a sample-barcoded 5' primer. Using fastp at Q25 and MiXCR, TCRdb reprocessed the public reads and kept productive beta chains. A single entry per CDR3 protein holds the most common genes and DNA from its merged rows. Within this sample are about 720,000 distinct CDR3 sequences, with around 25% of them counted one time only. The top ten clones comprise around 3.6% of the sample. The sample was also linked to a second study, of T cells of mothers and their children.

The sequencing sample was made of blood. The receptors come from a boy aged 5-17 years in good health.

J is TRBJ2-7 and V is TRBV27; 8 bases align to TRBD2. Looked up from germline, CDR1 is MNHEY and CDR2 is SMNVEV (reference sequence). The CDR3 sequence is 15 residues long. The V gene end was trimmed by 0 bases and the J gene end by 1 base; junction bases not matched to a gene: 2. The CDR3 nucleotides are TGTGCCAGCAGTTTATCCAGCGGGAGATCCTACGAGCAGTACTTC. It codes for CASSLSSGRSYEQYF.

This clonotype was recorded a few times. V is TRBV10-3 and J is TRBJ1-1; 7 bases match TRBD1. The trim removed 6 bases at V and 1 base at J, leaving 5 bases unmatched. This CDR3 has 14 residues. Germline-derived CDR1 and CDR2 are ENHRY and SYGVKD. The CDR3 DNA is TGTGCCATCAGACAACAGGGGCCGAACACTGAAGCTTTCTTT. Its translation: CAIRQQGPNTEAFF.

The table lists this clonotype with many counts. This sequence joins TRBV6-5 and TRBJ2-7; a possible D gene is TRBD2 (5 bases). This CDR3 has 14 amino acids. Germline V gene lookup returns CDR1 MNHEY and CDR2 SVGAGI. Trimming took off 0 bases at V and 2 bases at J, with 8 bases between the two ends. The CDR3 loop is CASSYSAGTYEQYF. Written as DNA, the CDR3 is TGTGCCAGCAGTTACTCGGCGGGTACCTACGAGCAGTACTTC.

The V and J genes are TRBV12-3 or TRBV12-4 and TRBJ2-3; TRBD1 matches at 9 bases. The trim removed 6 bases at V and 1 base at J, leaving 8 bases unmatched. The CDR3 sequence is 16 residues long. DNA for the CDR3: TGTGCCAGCAGGAGCACAGGGGGCAGTGGCACAGATACGCAGTATTTT. Translating gives CASRSTGGSGTDTQYF.

This chain joins TRBV20-1 and TRBJ2-1; either TRBD1 or TRBD2 may supply D (5 bases each). Trimming removed 1 base from V and 6 bases from J, with 7 bases in between. Per the germline V gene, CDR1 is DFQATT and CDR2 is SNEGSKA (reference sequence). The CDR3 totals 12 residues. CDR3 nucleotides: TGCAGTGCTAGAGTTGGGGGCAATGAGCAGTTCTTC. Its translation: CSARVGGNEQFF.

This clonotype came up a few times. The CDR3 protein is CASSLSGPLYEQYF. The CDR3 DNA sequence: TGTGCCAGCAGTTTATCGGGTCCCCTATACGAGCAGTACTTC. The chain joins TRBV27 to TRBJ2-7; D gene uncertain. The CDR3 consists of 14 residues. The germline V and J ends were trimmed by 0 bases and 4 bases, with 10 bases remaining between them. Per germline, CDR1 MNHEY and CDR2 SMNVEV (reference sequence).

The chain has TRBV7-2 and TRBJ2-7, with D perhaps matching TRBD2 (6 bases). Germline CDR1 reads SGHTA; CDR2 reads FQGNSA. There are 15 residues in the CDR3. Trimming shortened V by 1 base and J by 5 bases, and 15 bases separated the two germline ends. CDR3 bases: TGTGCCAGCAGCTTAGATGTTGGGAGGCTGGACGAGCAGTACTTC. This codes for CASSLDVGRLDEQYF.